The 30 T cell receptor beta chains below come from one sample, sequenced in a study of cytomegalovirus exposure and HLA in healthy donors. Amplification used 60 Vbeta primers and 13 Jbeta primers. Libraries were prepared by immunoSEQ multiplex PCR; TCRdb keeps only in-frame clonotypes and omits some of them. The sample shows some 98,000 clones, 70% of them seen only once. Sample: PBMCs. All receptors derive from a man aged 50-60 years in good health and CMV-seronegative.

This chain links TRBV7-8 with TRBJ1-2; maybe TRBD1 (5 bases). CDR1 is SGHVS and CDR2 is FQNEAQ in the germline V gene. The CDR3 is 13 amino acids. Trimming cost V 3 bases and J 5 bases, with 10 bases left between them. The CDR3 here is CASSFGGGYGYTF. CDR3 nucleotide sequence: TGTGCCAGCAGCTTTGGGGGAGGGTATGGCTACACCTTC.

This chain joins TRBV19 and TRBJ1-4; maybe TRBD1 (5 bases). CDR1 is LNHDA and CDR2 is SQIVND in the germline V gene (reference sequence). This CDR3 has 14 residues. V was pared by 2 bases and J by 4 bases, with 8 bases between. Written as DNA, the CDR3 is TGTGCCAGTAGTATAAGTCAGGGTAATGAAAAACTGTTTTTT. Translating it yields CASSISQGNEKLFF.

The V and J genes are TRBV5-1 and TRBJ2-1; D may be TRBD1 (7 bases). The length of the CDR3 is 14 residues. Germline loops: CDR1 SGHRS, CDR2 YFSETQ. V was trimmed by 6 bases and J by 6 bases, leaving 16 bases between them. The CDR3 is CASTSGGGRNEQFF. Written as DNA, the CDR3 is TGCGCCAGCACTAGTGGAGGGGGCCGCAATGAGCAGTTCTTC. Full variable domain (outside the CDR3, taken from reference TRBV5-1 and TRBJ2-1): KAGVTQTPRYLIKTRGQQVTLSCSPISGHRSVSWYQQTPGQGLQFLFEYFSETQRNKGNFPGRFSGRQFSNSRSEMNVSTLELGDSALYLCASTSGGGRNEQFFGPGTRLTVL.

This clone has just one count. The chain couples TRBV28 to TRBJ1-2; 9 nucleotides align to TRBD1. Trimming at V came to 5 bases and at J to 0 bases, leaving 7 bases not matched to a gene. There are 16 residues in the CDR3. Germline V gene lookup returns CDR1 MDHEN and CDR2 SYDVKM. The chain's CDR3 is CASSPRQGVANYGYTF. The CDR3, as DNA: TGTGCCAGCAGTCCCCGACAGGGGGTAGCTAACTATGGCTACACCTTC.

The chain has TRBV7-8 and TRBJ1-5, with 7 bases matching TRBD1. CDR1 is SGHVS and CDR2 is FQNEAQ in the germline V gene. V lost 3 bases and J lost 0; bases outside the gene matches: 11. The CDR3 has 18 amino acids. The DNA for the CDR3 is TGTGCCAGCAGCTTGGGCCAGACAGGGAAAAATAGCAATCAGCCCCAGCATTTT. It is translated as CASSLGQTGKNSNQPQHF.

The rearrangement uses TRBV6-1 and TRBJ2-7, with TRBD2 matching 13 bases. Per germline, CDR1 MNHNS and CDR2 SASEGT. The CDR3 sequence is 15 residues long. J lost 5 bases, V lost 4 bases, and 5 bases had no gene match. This chain's CDR3 is CASSVTSGGVDEQYF. DNA of the CDR3: TGTGCCAGCAGTGTAACTAGCGGGGGGGTGGACGAGCAGTACTTC.

The rearrangement joins TRBV6-1 to TRBJ2-5; possible D gene TRBD1, 6 bases. The CDR3 is made up of 15 amino acids. Looked up from germline, CDR1 is MNHNS and CDR2 is SASEGT. Trimming cost V 2 bases and J 1 base, with 11 bases left between them. In DNA form, the CDR3 reads TGTGCCAGCAGTGAAATGGACAGACTCCAAGAGACCCAGTACTTC. Protein sequence: CASSEMDRLQETQYF.

The genes are TRBV19 and TRBJ1-6, with 9 nucleotides matching TRBD1. V shed 4 bases and J 9 bases; nucleotides not matched to a gene: 16. Per germline, CDR1 LNHDA and CDR2 SQIVND (reference sequence). The CDR3 runs to 18 residues. Here the CDR3 DNA reads TGTGCCAGTAGTACCGAGGGACAGGGATTTTCGGGCGGTTCACCCCTCCACTTT. This sequence encodes CASSTEGQGFSGGSPLHF.

V and J are TRBV6-5 and TRBJ2-3; 9 nucleotides match TRBD1. The CDR3 contains 14 residues. The V gene end was trimmed by 8 bases and the J gene end by 3 bases; junction bases not matched to a gene: 6. Germline V gene lookup returns CDR1 MNHEY and CDR2 SVGAGI. DNA of the CDR3: TGTGCCAGCCTACAGGGGGCGGGTACAGATACGCAGTATTTT. It is translated as CASLQGAGTDTQYF.

The chain recombines TRBV2 with TRBJ1-1; 10 bases agree with TRBD1. From germline, CDR1 is SNHLY and CDR2 FYNNEI. J lost 6 bases, V lost 6 bases, and 13 bases had no gene match. This CDR3 is 16 amino acids long. This chain's CDR3 is CASRHTGTGVIAEAFF. CDR3 nucleotide sequence: TGTGCCAGCAGACACACCGGGACAGGGGTGATAGCTGAAGCTTTCTTT.

This clone was detected a few times. CDR3 sequence (DNA): TGTGCCACCAGCAGTCCATACGGACAGGGAAACACAGATACGCAGTATTTT. This sequence encodes CATSSPYGQGNTDTQYF. The chain combines TRBV15 with TRBJ2-3; 8 bases agree with TRBD1. The CDR3 consists of 17 residues. The J segment lost 2 bases and the V segment lost 3 bases, leaving 10 bases of the junction unmatched. The V gene's germline CDR1 is LNHNV and CDR2 YYDKDF (reference sequence).

A few counts support this clone. The genes are TRBV30 and TRBJ2-3; 7 bases are shared with TRBD2. The V segment lost 0 bases and the J segment 3 bases; nucleotides outside the gene matches: 3. The CDR3 covers 14 residues. Germline V gives CDR1 GTSNPN, CDR2 SVGIG (reference sequence). CDR3 amino acids: CAWSVERGTDTQYF. CDR3 DNA: TGTGCCTGGAGTGTAGAGCGGGGTACAGATACGCAGTATTTT.

The gene calls are TRBV20-1 and TRBJ1-4; possibly TRBD1 for D (5 bases). In germline, CDR1 is DFQATT, CDR2 SNEGSKA (reference sequence). The ends were cut back, 1 base at V and 12 bases at J, with 9 bases in the middle. The CDR3 extends over 11 amino acids. The CDR3 loop is CSARGQGELFF. The CDR3 bases are TGCAGTGCTAGAGGCCAAGGGGAACTGTTTTTT.

This rearrangement joins TRBV18 to TRBJ2-2; the match to TRBD1 covers 7 bases. This CDR3 is 15 amino acids long. CDR1 and CDR2 from the germline V gene are KGHSH and LQKENI. With V trimmed by 3 bases and J by 1 base, 2 bases remained unmatched. The CDR3 coding sequence is TGTGCCAGCTCACCGGCAGGGGGGAACACCGGGGAGCTGTTTTTT. Its protein is CASSPAGGNTGELFF.

The V call is TRBV7-6, the J call TRBJ2-7; TRBD2 matches 10 bases. The CDR3 extends over 14 amino acids. After removal of 5 bases from V and 3 bases from J, the junction contained 4 bases not matched to a gene. The germline gives CDR1 SGHVS, CDR2 FNYEAQ. The CDR3 loop is CASSPRTSGYEQYF. The CDR3 coding sequence is TGTGCCAGCAGCCCTCGGACTAGCGGCTACGAGCAGTACTTC.

The J gene is TRBJ2-6, the V gene TRBV25-1, with D hard to call. V was clipped by 8 bases and J by 0 bases, with 14 bases between them. CDR1 and CDR2 (germline): MGHDK, SYGVNS. This CDR3 region has 16 residues. CDR3: CASAQGVSSGANVLTF. CDR3 nucleotide sequence: TGTGCCAGCGCCCAAGGAGTGTCCTCTGGGGCCAACGTCCTGACTTTC.

About this clone itself: Other DNA sequences from this sample encode an identical CDR3 as well. V is TRBV20-1 and J is TRBJ1-2, with D maybe TRBD1 (5 bases). The germline V gene encodes CDR1 DFQATT and CDR2 SNEGSKA (reference sequence). V lost 2 bases and J lost 4, with 5 bases in between. There are 11 residues in the CDR3. This chain's CDR3 is CSARTGYGYTF. The CDR3 DNA reads TGCAGTGCTAGAACAGGCTATGGCTACACCTTC.

This chain uses TRBV19 with TRBJ2-1, with a weak D call TRBD1 (6 bases). Per germline, CDR1 LNHDA and CDR2 SQIVND (reference sequence). The CDR3 extends over 16 amino acids. With 1 base removed from V and 3 bases from J, the gap between germline ends came to 13 bases. The CDR3 is CASSIGGTPNYNEQFF. The CDR3 coding sequence is TGTGCCAGTAGTATAGGGGGGACACCTAACTACAATGAGCAGTTCTTC.

This chain links TRBV18 with TRBJ1-2; D perhaps matches TRBD1 (6 bases). Per the germline V gene, CDR1 is KGHSH and CDR2 is LQKENI. The V end lost 0 bases, the J end lost 6 bases, and 11 bases lay between the germline ends. The CDR3 contains 14 residues. This CDR3 reads CASSPPTGRDGYTF. CDR3 DNA sequence: TGTGCCAGCTCACCACCTACAGGGCGAGATGGCTACACCTTC.

The gene calls are TRBV28 and TRBJ1-2, with D unresolved. The CDR3 is 12 amino acids. Germline CDR1 MDHEN, CDR2 SYDVKM. V was trimmed by 1 base and J by 8 bases, leaving 8 bases between them. Here the CDR3 DNA reads TGTGCCAGCAGTTTATTACAGTCGGGCTACACCTTC. Translating gives CASSLLQSGYTF.

The chain combines TRBV12-2 with TRBJ2-7; the tabulated D call, TRBD2, remains unverified against the DNA. TRBV12-2 is labeled a pseudogene. The CDR3 covers 20 residues. The CDR3 reads CASRLGVDGRRPPRSYEQYF. The CDR3 nucleotides read TGTGCAAGTCGCTTAGGGGTCGACGGGAGAAGGCCCCCTCGGTCCTACGAGCAGTACTTC.

CDR3 nucleotide sequence: TGTGCCAGCAGTGGAGGGGGCTCTGAAGCTTTCTTT. Translating it yields CASSGGGSEAFF. V is TRBV28 and J is TRBJ1-1, with 7 bases that match TRBD1. This CDR3 is 12 amino acids long. Germline V gene sequence: CDR1 MDHEN, CDR2 SYDVKM. The V gene end was trimmed by 5 bases and the J gene end by 6 bases; junction bases not matched to a gene: 3.

The chain couples TRBV11-2 to TRBJ2-3; TRBD1 agrees at 9 bases. This CDR3 has 15 amino acids. J lost 4 bases, V lost 6 bases, and 8 bases had no gene match. From germline, CDR1 is SGHAT and CDR2 FQNNGV. CDR3 in amino acids: CASRRTGGAADTQYF. The CDR3 nucleotides are TGTGCCAGCAGGCGAACAGGGGGCGCCGCAGATACGCAGTATTTT.

This chain connects TRBV5-4 to TRBJ1-1; D gene ambiguous. The CDR3 runs to 13 residues. V lost 2 bases and J 5 bases, leaving 10 bases between the germline ends. The germline CDR1 and CDR2 sequences are SGHNT and YYREEE (reference sequence). The CDR3 region has the DNA TGTGCCAGCAGCTTCGGGGTATCAACTGAAGCTTTCTTT. It translates to CASSFGVSTEAFF.

This clone has just a few counts. The chain couples TRBV4-1 to TRBJ1-1; no clear D gene. Germline CDR1 reads MGHRA; CDR2 reads YSYEKL. V shed 3 bases and J shed 2 bases, with 13 bases lying between them. This CDR3 has 15 amino acids. The CDR3 region is CASSQGSGGNTEAFF. DNA of the CDR3: TGCGCCAGCAGCCAGGGGTCGGGAGGTAACACTGAAGCTTTCTTT.

The V and J genes are TRBV6-6 and TRBJ1-1; weak D call: TRBD1 (6 bases). Germline CDR1 reads MNHNY; CDR2 reads SVGAGI (reference sequence). This CDR3 contains 13 residues. The germline V and J ends were trimmed by 5 bases and 4 bases, with 11 bases remaining between them. CDR3 sequence: CASSREGGTEAFF. The CDR3 DNA follows: TGTGCCAGCAGTCGGGAGGGGGGCACTGAAGCTTTCTTT.

This clone was seen more than once but under ten times. The CDR3 nucleotides read TGTGCCAGCAGCTGGGGAACGACGGGGACAGATACGCAGTATTTT. Its protein is CASSWGTTGTDTQYF. The chain employs TRBV27 and TRBJ2-3, with D possibly matching TRBD2 (5 bases). The germline V gene encodes CDR1 MNHEY and CDR2 SMNVEV (reference sequence). V dropped 6 bases and J dropped 3 bases, with 16 bases sitting between them. This CDR3 is 15 amino acids long.

The rearrangement joins TRBV4-1 to TRBJ1-3; D possibly corresponds to TRBD1 (5 bases). The V end was cut by 4 bases, the J end by 2 bases, with 15 bases between. The CDR3 extends over 16 amino acids. Germline V gene lookup returns CDR1 MGHRA and CDR2 YSYEKL. CDR3 sequence reads: CASSLQGRAPGNTIYF. CDR3 nucleotides: TGCGCCAGCAGCCTGCAGGGCAGGGCTCCTGGAAACACCATATATTTT.

This sequence joins TRBV28 and TRBJ1-1; D is undetermined. Germline V lookup: CDR1 MDHEN, CDR2 SYDVKM. There are 17 residues in the CDR3. Trimming cost V 4 bases and J 4 bases, with 22 bases left between them. The DNA of the CDR3 is TGTGCCAGCAGTTCCCAGCGGTCTCCCAATCGGGGCACTGAAGCTTTCTTT. It yields the protein CASSSQRSPNRGTEAFF.

The V call is TRBV28, the J call TRBJ2-3; D is unresolved. V lost 6 bases, J lost 6 bases, and 7 bases lay in between. The CDR3 loop spans 11 amino acids. CDR1 and CDR2 from the germline V gene are MDHEN and SYDVKM. The chain's CDR3 is CASSQLDTQYF. For the CDR3, the DNA is TGTGCCAGCAGCCAGTTGGATACGCAGTATTTT. The variable domain in full, with the rest retrieved from reference TRBV28 and TRBJ2-3, is DVKVTQSSRYLVKRTGEKVFLECVQDMDHENMFWYRQDPGLGLRLIYFSYDVKMKEKGDIPEGYSVSREKKERFSLILESASTNQTSMYLCASSQLDTQYFGPGTRLTVL.